Given below is one T cell receptor (beta chain) in context. Its antigen has not been determined. No qualities accompany the bases; no much larger clone lies one base away. The receptor library was made with RT-PCR. TCRdb lists the instrument as Illumina HiSeq 2500. The public sequencing data were trimmed at Q25 with fastp and processed into clonotypes with MiXCR by TCRdb, which kept only in-frame beta chains. Every entry covers one CDR3 protein and lists the most common genes and DNA from its rows. Present in this sample are over 650,000 distinct CDR3 sequences, about 18% of which were seen just once. Of the sample, roughly a tenth is held by the ten largest clones. The record originates from a study of response to subunit inactivated influenza vaccine (dated by TCRdb to the late 2010s). Regarding the research as a whole: To follow how T cells responded to a trivalent subunit inactivated influenza vaccine, the researchers relied on deep quantitative profiling of the T cell receptor repertoire.

Broader findings and caveats from the paper: The authors suggested that each seasonal influenza vaccination may recruit only a limited number of new T cells.

According to the germline V gene, CDR1 reads ENHRY and CDR2 reads SYGVKD. Germline trimming amounts to 3 bases on V and 14 bases on J, with 6 as the count of junction bases outside the gene matches. Including cysteine and phenylalanine, the CDR3 has 12 amino acids. Just CDR3 DNA is preserved here, 36 bases in frame from base 1. The clonotype comes from a man aged 50-60 years who received an inactivated influenza vaccine. Donor details come from another sample of the same person, matched by shared clones. The chain was built from TRBV10-3 and TRBJ2-1; TRBD2 agrees with 8 junctional bases. The sequences come from PBMCs from blood, collected approximately 5 days after vaccination. DNA sequence: TGTGCCATCAGTGATGGGGCGGGGGGAAAGTTCTTC. It translates to CAISDGAGGKFF.